A selection of T cell receptor beta chains follows, all from one sample in a study of shared clonotypes between healthy human individuals. Clones were sequenced by immunoSEQ multiplex PCR, and TCRdb holds only the in-frame ones, with some missing. The sample includes 950,000 to 1,200,000 clones, about 72% of them seen just once. Sequencing was performed on memory CD4+ T cells from PBMCs. All receptors derive from a man in his late teens or twenties in good health. Some clones in this sample may be carry-over from other donors' samples. Each CDR3 is given with its conserved first and last residue. Each record gives: J gene, clone size, D gene, V gene, CDR3 DNA, CDR3 protein. A D gene is named only where the DNA matches it firmly. Clone size is given for some rows only: seen once, a few or many times, or a class if the clone is expanded.

j_call: TRBJ1-5
clone_size: NA
d_call: NA
v_call: TRBV28
cdr3_nt: TGTGCCAGCAGTTCCCCCGGGACACCAGGGTCCTCAGGAGCCCAGCATTTT
cdr3_aa: CASSSPGTPGSSGAQHF

j_call: TRBJ1-1
clone_size: few
d_call: NA
v_call: TRBV2
cdr3_nt: TGTGCCAGCACGAGCAGGGGAGGTGAAGCTTTCTTT
cdr3_aa: CASTSRGGEAFF

j_call: TRBJ1-5
clone_size: NA
d_call: NA
v_call: TRBV11-2
cdr3_nt: TGTGCCAGCAGCCCTTCAAAGAGCGATCAGCCCCAGCATTTT
cdr3_aa: CASSPSKSDQPQHF

j_call: TRBJ1-2
clone_size: NA
d_call: TRBD1
v_call: TRBV28
cdr3_nt: TGTGCCAGCAGCCGTGGACAGGGGCAACTGTCTAACTATGGCTACACCTTC
cdr3_aa: CASSRGQGQLSNYGYTF

j_call: TRBJ2-7
clone_size: few
d_call: NA
v_call: TRBV29-1
cdr3_nt: TGCAGCGTTGGAACAGAACTGTACGAGCAGTACTTC
cdr3_aa: CSVGTELYEQYF

j_call: TRBJ2-2
clone_size: NA
d_call: TRBD2
v_call: TRBV5-4
cdr3_nt: TGTGCCAGCGCGCTAGCGGGGACGAACACCGGGGAGCTGTTTTTT
cdr3_aa: CASALAGTNTGELFF

j_call: TRBJ1-6
clone_size: few
d_call: NA
v_call: TRBV30
cdr3_nt: TGTGCCTGGAGTGAGGCAGGACAATATTCACCCCTCCACTTT
cdr3_aa: CAWSEAGQYSPLHF

j_call: TRBJ1-2
clone_size: NA
d_call: NA
v_call: TRBV2
cdr3_nt: TGTGCCAGCAGCGTCCTCGGCTATGGCTACACCTTC
cdr3_aa: CASSVLGYGYTF

j_call: TRBJ1-1
clone_size: NA
d_call: TRBD1
v_call: TRBV28
cdr3_nt: TGTGCCAGCAGTCCGTGGACAGGGGGCGACGCTTTCTTT
cdr3_aa: CASSPWTGGDAFF

j_call: TRBJ2-3
clone_size: NA
d_call: NA
v_call: TRBV19
cdr3_nt: TGTGCCAGTAGTACCTGGGGAGCAGATACGCAGTATTTT
cdr3_aa: CASSTWGADTQYF

j_call: TRBJ2-7
clone_size: many
d_call: NA
v_call: TRBV7-6
cdr3_nt: TGTGCCAGCAGCTCGACGGGCGGAGAGCAGTACTTC
cdr3_aa: CASSSTGGEQYF

j_call: TRBJ1-5
clone_size: NA
d_call: NA
v_call: TRBV28
cdr3_nt: TGTGCCACCAACAGGGTACATGGCAATCAGCCCCAGCATTTT
cdr3_aa: CATNRVHGNQPQHF

j_call: TRBJ2-5
clone_size: NA
d_call: NA
v_call: TRBV2
cdr3_nt: TGTGCCAGTCAGCGCGAAGAAGGCCAAGAGACCCAGTACTTC
cdr3_aa: CASQREEGQETQYF

j_call: TRBJ2-7
clone_size: NA
d_call: NA
v_call: TRBV18
cdr3_nt: TGTGCCAGCTCACCACGGGCCGCCCTCTCCTACGAGCAGTACTTC
cdr3_aa: CASSPRAALSYEQYF

j_call: TRBJ2-7
clone_size: once
d_call: NA
v_call: TRBV11-2
cdr3_nt: TGTGCCAGCAGCTTTACTGCTGGGCTAGCTGGGTACGAGCAGTACTTC
cdr3_aa: CASSFTAGLAGYEQYF

j_call: TRBJ2-2
clone_size: few
d_call: NA
v_call: TRBV2
cdr3_nt: TGTGCCAGCAGTGAGAGGGGCCCCTGGACCGGGGAGCTGTTTTTT
cdr3_aa: CASSERGPWTGELFF

j_call: TRBJ1-3
clone_size: few
d_call: NA
v_call: TRBV28
cdr3_nt: TGTGCCAGCAGTTTAGACAACTCTGGAAACACCATATATTTT
cdr3_aa: CASSLDNSGNTIYF

j_call: TRBJ2-4
clone_size: NA
d_call: NA
v_call: TRBV7-8
cdr3_nt: TGTGCCAGCAGCTTAGCGGGAGTGGGAAACATTCAGTACTTC
cdr3_aa: CASSLAGVGNIQYF

j_call: TRBJ2-7
clone_size: NA
d_call: NA
v_call: TRBV4-2
cdr3_nt: TGTGCCAGCAGGCGACAGGTCGCCTCCTACGAGCAGTACTTC
cdr3_aa: CASRRQVASYEQYF

j_call: TRBJ2-1
clone_size: once
d_call: NA
v_call: TRBV6-6
cdr3_nt: TGTGCCAGCAGTTACTATGGGGGAAATGAGCAGTTCTTC
cdr3_aa: CASSYYGGNEQFF

j_call: TRBJ2-6
clone_size: NA
d_call: NA
v_call: TRBV2
cdr3_nt: TGTGCCAGCAGTGAAGCGAGTGATGCAGGGAGCTCTGGGGCCAACGTCCTGACTTTC
cdr3_aa: CASSEASDAGSSGANVLTF

j_call: TRBJ1-2
clone_size: NA
d_call: TRBD1
v_call: TRBV14
cdr3_nt: TGTGCCAGCAGCCAATTAGACAGGGCCAACTATGGCTACACCTTC
cdr3_aa: CASSQLDRANYGYTF

j_call: TRBJ2-3
clone_size: NA
d_call: TRBD1
v_call: TRBV6-5
cdr3_nt: TGTGCCAGCAGTTACGAGTCAGGGGGCTACACAGATACGCAGTATTTT
cdr3_aa: CASSYESGGYTDTQYF

j_call: TRBJ2-6
clone_size: NA
d_call: TRBD1
v_call: TRBV25-1
cdr3_nt: TGTGCCAGCAGTGACGGACAGGGGCTGGGTTCTGGGGCCAACGTCCTGACTTTC
cdr3_aa: CASSDGQGLGSGANVLTF

j_call: TRBJ2-1
clone_size: NA
d_call: NA
v_call: TRBV5-1
cdr3_nt: TGCGCCAGCAGCTTGGCGGGGACCTCCTACAATGAGCAGTTCTTC
cdr3_aa: CASSLAGTSYNEQFF

j_call: TRBJ1-2
clone_size: many
d_call: NA
v_call: TRBV5-1
cdr3_nt: TGCGCCAGCAGCTCGGGACCCGGTAATGGCTACACCTTC
cdr3_aa: CASSSGPGNGYTF

j_call: TRBJ1-3
clone_size: NA
d_call: NA
v_call: TRBV2
cdr3_nt: TGTGCCAGCAGTGAACTGGGACGGATCTCTGGAAACACCATATATTTT
cdr3_aa: CASSELGRISGNTIYF

j_call: TRBJ1-3
clone_size: few
d_call: NA
v_call: TRBV9
cdr3_nt: TGTGCCAGCAGCCCTCTATGGGACGTCTCTGGAAACACCATATATTTT
cdr3_aa: CASSPLWDVSGNTIYF

j_call: TRBJ2-6
clone_size: NA
d_call: NA
v_call: TRBV6-1
cdr3_nt: TGTGCCAGCAGTGTCGCCAGAGCCTCTGGGGCCAACGTCCTGACTTTC
cdr3_aa: CASSVARASGANVLTF

j_call: TRBJ2-7
clone_size: few
d_call: NA
v_call: TRBV5-1
cdr3_nt: TGCGCCAGCAGCCGACTTGGGTACTTGGCTGGCGAATACGAGCAGTACTTC
cdr3_aa: CASSRLGYLAGEYEQYF

j_call: TRBJ2-1
clone_size: NA
d_call: NA
v_call: TRBV18
cdr3_nt: TGTGCCAGCTCACCACAAGGGAACAATGAGCAGTTCTTC
cdr3_aa: CASSPQGNNEQFF

j_call: TRBJ1-2
clone_size: NA
d_call: TRBD1
v_call: TRBV30
cdr3_nt: TGTGCCTGGGGACAGGGGGGTGGCTACACCTTC
cdr3_aa: CAWGQGGGYTF

j_call: TRBJ2-7
clone_size: NA
d_call: NA
v_call: TRBV19
cdr3_nt: TGTGCCAGTAGTATGATGGAGGGCCCCTACGAGCAGTACTTC
cdr3_aa: CASSMMEGPYEQYF

j_call: TRBJ1-2
clone_size: NA
d_call: NA
v_call: TRBV3-1/TRBV3-2
cdr3_nt: TGTGCGAGCTATGGCTACACCTTC
cdr3_aa: CASYGYTF

j_call: TRBJ2-5
clone_size: NA
d_call: TRBD2
v_call: TRBV4-3
cdr3_nt: TGCGCCAGCAGCCAAGGCTGGCTAGGAGCGGGAGGGCCATCAGAGACCCAGTACTTC
cdr3_aa: CASSQGWLGAGGPSETQYF

j_call: TRBJ2-1
clone_size: NA
d_call: NA
v_call: TRBV6-1
cdr3_nt: TGTGCCAGCAGTGAAGGCGTGGGGTTCAATGAGCAGTTCTTC
cdr3_aa: CASSEGVGFNEQFF

j_call: TRBJ1-3
clone_size: NA
d_call: NA
v_call: TRBV6-1
cdr3_nt: TGTGCCAGCAGTGCTGTGGCCAGAAACACCATATATTTT
cdr3_aa: CASSAVARNTIYF

j_call: TRBJ1-2
clone_size: NA
d_call: NA
v_call: TRBV28
cdr3_nt: TGTGCCAGCAGTTCCTCGAGGGGGATCTATGGCTACACCTTC
cdr3_aa: CASSSSRGIYGYTF

j_call: TRBJ1-2
clone_size: once
d_call: TRBD1
v_call: TRBV27
cdr3_nt: TGTGCCAGCAGTTCCCGGGACAGGGGGCCCGCTAACTATGGCTACACCTTC
cdr3_aa: CASSSRDRGPANYGYTF

j_call: TRBJ1-2
clone_size: NA
d_call: NA
v_call: TRBV5-8
cdr3_nt: TGTGCCAGCAGCATGGGAGAGGGCGGAGGCTACACCTTC
cdr3_aa: CASSMGEGGGYTF

j_call: TRBJ2-7
clone_size: NA
d_call: NA
v_call: TRBV28
cdr3_nt: TGTGCCAGCAGCTTGACAGGCGGGGTATACGAGCAGTACTTC
cdr3_aa: CASSLTGGVYEQYF

j_call: TRBJ2-7
clone_size: NA
d_call: TRBD1
v_call: TRBV7-9
cdr3_nt: TGTGCCAGCAGCTTAGCGACAGGGCCCTCCTACGAGCAGTACTTC
cdr3_aa: CASSLATGPSYEQYF

j_call: TRBJ2-5
clone_size: NA
d_call: NA
v_call: TRBV7-2
cdr3_nt: TGTGCCAGCAGTCTACAAGGCCGGGCCGCGGGAGAGACCCAGTACTTC
cdr3_aa: CASSLQGRAAGETQYF

j_call: TRBJ2-1
clone_size: NA
d_call: TRBD2
v_call: TRBV28
cdr3_nt: TGTGCCAGCAGTCCAATAGCGGGGAGCTCCTACAATGAGCAGTTCTTC
cdr3_aa: CASSPIAGSSYNEQFF

j_call: TRBJ1-4
clone_size: NA
d_call: NA
v_call: TRBV19
cdr3_nt: TGTGCCAGTAGTATCGTAGGGGGAAAACTGTTTTTT
cdr3_aa: CASSIVGGKLFF